The clone carrying this T cell receptor (beta chain) appeared once. Its specificity is not known. Some clones are missing from TCRdb's copy, which holds only in-frame ones; the method was immunoSEQ multiplex PCR. The table has roughly 20,000 clones, around 89% seen once. These data come from a study of T cells after posttransplantation cyclophosphamide. General study results and limits: Recipient CMV seropositivity and CMV reactivation strongly tracked TRB clonality.

With 4 bases clipped from V and 4 bases from J, the junction kept 4 bases outside the gene matches. The CDR3 totals 14 residues. The germline V gene has CDR1 SGHDN and CDR2 FVKESK. Controls had myeloablative marrow grafts with methotrexate and calcineurin inhibitor, sampled at 1 year. Sequencing was performed on PBMCs, taken after an allogeneic stem cell transplant with a calcineurin inhibitor and methotrexate. This TCR came from a female patient in her 50s who received an allogeneic stem cell transplant from an unrelated donor, was CMV-positive, and had chronic GVHD only. Some of the T cells might come from the graft donor. The chain combines TRBV14 with TRBJ2-7; the match to TRBD1 covers 10 bases. The DNA of the CDR3 is TGTGCCAGCAGCCGCCGGGACAGGGGATACGAGCAGTACTTC. Its protein product is CASSRRDRGYEQYF.